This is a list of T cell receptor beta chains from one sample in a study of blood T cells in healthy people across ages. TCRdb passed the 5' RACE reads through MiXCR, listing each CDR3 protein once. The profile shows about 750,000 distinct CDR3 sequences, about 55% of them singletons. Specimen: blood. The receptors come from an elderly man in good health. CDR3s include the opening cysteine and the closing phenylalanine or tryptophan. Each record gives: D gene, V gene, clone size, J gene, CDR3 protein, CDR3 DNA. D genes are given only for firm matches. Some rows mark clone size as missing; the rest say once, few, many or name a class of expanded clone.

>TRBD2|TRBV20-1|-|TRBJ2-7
CSARDLRTSAYEQYF
TGCAGTGCTAGAGATCTCAGGACTAGCGCCTACGAGCAGTACTTC
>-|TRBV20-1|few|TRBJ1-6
CSATDGLSYNSPLHF
TGCAGTGCCACCGACGGACTCTCCTATAATTCACCCCTCCACTTT
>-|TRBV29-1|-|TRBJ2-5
CSVVPSDRHGGTQYF
TGCAGCGTTGTGCCGTCGGACCGACACGGGGGGACCCAGTACTTC
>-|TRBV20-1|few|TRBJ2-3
CSARFPVTDTQYF
TGCAGTGCCAGATTCCCCGTGACAGATACGCAGTATTTT
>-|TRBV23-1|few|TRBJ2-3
CASSRPPYRNRYAYF
TGCGCCAGCAGTCGCCCCCCCTACAGGAACAGATACGCGTATTTT
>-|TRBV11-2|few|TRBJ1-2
CASSLDAGSGYGYTF
TGTGCCAGCAGCCTAGACGCGGGATCGGGGTATGGCTACACCTTC
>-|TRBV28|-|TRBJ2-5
CASTPYERSGETQYF
TGTGCCAGCACTCCCTACGAGCGGAGCGGGGAGACCCAGTACTTC
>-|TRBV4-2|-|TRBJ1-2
CASSPEGGRTWGGYTF
TGTGCCAGCAGCCCAGAAGGCGGACGGACTTGGGGTGGCTACACCTTC
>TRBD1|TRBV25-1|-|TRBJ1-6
CACQGQGPSPLHF
TGTGCCTGCCAGGGACAGGGCCCTTCACCCCTCCACTTT
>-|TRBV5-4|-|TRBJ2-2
CASSLDIDTGELFF
TGTGCCAGCAGCTTGGACATAGACACCGGGGAGCTGTTTTTT